This T cell receptor (beta chain) appears in the sequencing data of a study of control samples from healthy donors and cancer patients. Clones were read by immunoSEQ multiplex PCR, and TCRdb kept only the in-frame ones, dropping some. The table has about 29,000 clones, 70% to 90% seen once. This clone was seen a few times. V lost 1 base, J lost 3 bases, and 13 bases lay in between. There are 15 residues in the CDR3. Looked up from germline, CDR1 is MDHEN and CDR2 is SYDVKM. This TCR came from a female donor with melanoma. V is TRBV28 and J is TRBJ2-7; D might be TRBD2 (6 bases). Sequenced sample: formalin-fixed, paraffin-embedded tissue. CDR3: CASSLLTSGDYEQYF. DNA of the CDR3: TGTGCCAGCAGTTTATTGACTAGTGGGGACTACGAGCAGTACTTC. Full variable domain (rest looked up from reference TRBV28 and TRBJ2-7): DVKVTQSSRYLVKRTGEKVFLECVQDMDHENMFWYRQDPGLGLRLIYFSYDVKMKEKGDIPEGYSVSREKKERFSLILESASTNQTSMYLCASSLLTSGDYEQYFGPGTRLTVT.